What follows are 26 T cell receptor beta chains derived from one specimen sequenced in a study of T cells in Graves' hyperthyroidism and ophthalmopathy. Researchers took RNA transcripts and amplified the TCR beta CDR3 regions from them. First-round RT-PCR targeting the TCR CDR3 was performed with the HTBI primer set. A single record per CDR3 protein comes from TCRdb applying MiXCR to the multiplex PCR reads. The table includes about 380,000 distinct CDR3 sequences, about a fifth detected once. The specimen was blood. Source of these receptors: a man between 18 and 29 years old with Graves' ophthalmopathy.

The chain links TRBV28 to TRBJ2-5; the D gene could be TRBD1 or TRBD2 (5 bases each). Germline V CDR1 and CDR2: MDHEN, SYDVKM. With 6 bases removed from V and 7 bases from J, the gap between germline ends came to 15 bases. This CDR3 is built from 13 residues. CDR3 in DNA: TGTGCCAGCAGCGCCAGGGACCCGGGGACCCAGTACTTC. Amino acids: CASSARDPGTQYF.

This clonotype was found many times. The rearrangement joins TRBV25-1 to TRBJ1-1, with D hard to call. The V end was cut by 5 bases, the J end by 3 bases, with 16 bases between. The CDR3 totals 15 residues. Germline values: CDR1 MGHDK, CDR2 SYGVNS. CDR3 coding DNA: TGTGCCAGCAGTCCCCAGATCGACGTCTACACTGAAGCTTTCTTT. It codes for CASSPQIDVYTEAFF.

The rearrangement links TRBV24-1 to TRBJ2-1, with TRBD2 matching over 13 bases. Trimming took 6 bases from V and 6 from J; bases not matched to a gene: 4. The CDR3 is made up of 15 amino acids. The germline gives CDR1 KGHDR, CDR2 SFDVKD. The CDR3 DNA reads as TGTGCCACCAGTCTGACTAGCGGGGGGTCCAATGAGCAGTTCTTC. As protein: CATSLTSGGSNEQFF.

In this sample, this clonotype turned up many times. The gene calls are TRBV5-5 and TRBJ2-3; 7 bases map to TRBD2. The CDR3 extends over 15 amino acids. Trimming cost V 0 bases and J 7 bases; bases outside gene matches: 8. The germline CDR1 and CDR2 sequences are SGHKS and YYEKEE (reference sequence). CDR3 amino acids: CASSLVGGGPYTQYF. The CDR3 coding sequence is TGTGCCAGCAGCTTGGTGGGGGGGGGTCCCTATACGCAGTATTTT.

The V gene is TRBV6-2 or TRBV6-3, the J gene TRBJ1-1, with TRBD1 as a possible D gene (5 bases). Trimming left V 11 bases short and J 0 bases short, with 13 bases between. Germline V gene data show CDR1 as MNHEY and CDR2 as SVGEGT. CDR3 length: 13 residues. The CDR3 sequence is CALSGGMNTEAFF. The CDR3 region has the DNA TGTGCCCTATCGGGGGGGATGAACACTGAAGCTTTCTTT.

The chain has TRBV18 and TRBJ1-4; TRBD1 might be the D (5 bases). The CDR3 covers 16 residues. Between the trimmed V and J ends, which lost 4 bases and 0 bases, there was a span of 12 bases. Per the germline V gene, CDR1 is KGHSH and CDR2 is LQKENI. The CDR3 region has the DNA TGTGCCAGCTCACGGGGGGACGTTGCAACTAATGAAAAACTGTTTTTT. Residues: CASSRGDVATNEKLFF.

Only a few counts were recorded for this clonotype. The V call is TRBV7-9, the J call TRBJ2-5; D call uncertain. The CDR3 length is 15 residues. Per germline, CDR1 SEHNR and CDR2 FQNEAQ (reference sequence). Trimming removed 4 bases from V and 3 bases from J, with 15 bases in between. The CDR3 loop is CASSSGTGSKETQYF. CDR3 nucleotides: TGTGCCAGCAGCTCGGGCACGGGTTCTAAAGAGACCCAGTACTTC.

The genes are TRBV2 and TRBJ2-3; 10 bases are shared with TRBD2. The junction had 12 bases not matched to a gene; V was cut back by 1 base and J by 14 bases. CDR1 and CDR2 from the germline V gene are SNHLY and FYNNEI. This CDR3 has 15 amino acids. CDR3 nucleotides: TGTGCCAGCAGTGAAGACCATAGCGGGGGGAGTCAAACGTATTTT. As protein: CASSEDHSGGSQTYF. Full variable domain (rest looked up from reference TRBV2 and TRBJ2-3): EPEVTQTPSHQVTQMGQEVILRCVPISNHLYFYWYRQILGQKVEFLVSFYNNEISEKSEIFDDQFSVERPDGSNFTLKIRSTKLEDSAMYFCASSEDHSGGSQTYFGPGTRLTVL.

This clonotype was observed at least ten times. The CDR3 is CASSYSMGGGSSYEQYF. The CDR3 nucleotides are TGTGCCAGCAGTTACTCGATGGGGGGGGGAAGCTCCTACGAGCAGTACTTC. The V and J genes are TRBV6-5 and TRBJ2-7, with 7 positions matching TRBD2. From germline, CDR1 is MNHEY and CDR2 SVGAGI. CDR3 size: 17 residues. V was pared by 0 bases and J by 0 bases, with 8 bases of the junction left unmatched.

Remarks on this clonotype: A read error may be the cause here, since a much bigger clone is one base away. The chain carries TRBV3-1 and TRBJ2-3; 9 bases agree with TRBD2. J was trimmed by 6 bases and V by 1 base; bases with no gene match: 5. CDR3 length: 15 amino acids. The V gene's germline CDR1 is LGHDT and CDR2 YNNKEL (reference sequence). Written as DNA, the CDR3 is TGTGCCAGCAGCCAAGTCGCTAGCGGGACGGATACGCAGTATTTT. Its protein product is CASSQVASGTDTQYF.

This clonotype was seen ten or more times. This chain links TRBV24-1 with TRBJ1-5, with 10 nucleotides matching TRBD1. CDR3 length: 16 amino acids. CDR1 is KGHDR, CDR2 SFDVKD, per germline. Unmatched junction bases numbered 2, after V lost 2 bases and J lost 2 bases. CDR3 sequence: CATSDSGTGGNQPQHF. CDR3 DNA: TGTGCCACCAGTGATTCCGGGACAGGGGGCAATCAGCCCCAGCATTTT.

The chain recombines TRBV19 with TRBJ2-3; 11 bases fit TRBD1. Germline trimming cut 6 bases from V and 0 bases from J; bases unmatched to any gene: 2. This CDR3 has 15 residues. Germline CDR1 and CDR2: LNHDA and SQIVND (reference sequence). This chain's CDR3 is CASRDRGPSTDTQYF. The CDR3 bases are TGTGCCAGTAGGGACAGGGGGCCTAGCACAGATACGCAGTATTTT.

The V gene is TRBV10-3, the J gene TRBJ2-7; possible D gene TRBD2, 6 bases. Germline values: CDR1 ENHRY, CDR2 SYGVKD. V lost 6 bases and J 0 bases, leaving 21 bases between the germline ends. This CDR3 contains 17 residues. Written as DNA, the CDR3 is TGTGCCATCAGGGGACTGGGCGGGGACGGAAGCTCCTACGAGCAGTACTTC. This translates into CAIRGLGGDGSSYEQYF.

On this clonotype: At one of its ends the junction is not consistent with the germline gene, which may arise from a read error. The V and J genes are TRBV12-3 or TRBV12-4 and TRBJ2-7, with D unclear. This CDR3 comprises 11 residues. The CDR3 DNA reads as TGTGCCAGCAGTGACACTTACGGGCAGTACTTC. Its protein is CASSDTYGQYF.

In its sample, this clonotype was seen many times. This chain links TRBV5-1 with TRBJ1-5, with 9 nucleotides matching TRBD1. The CDR3 consists of 20 residues. Losses at the gene ends were 4 bases for V and 3 bases for J; bases not matched to a gene: 20. Germline CDR1 and CDR2: SGHRS and YFSETQ. CDR3: CASSRRGQGMVRGPNQPQHF. The DNA for the CDR3 is TGCGCCAGCAGCCGTCGGGGACAGGGTATGGTCCGAGGCCCCAATCAGCCCCAGCATTTT.

V usage is TRBV7-9 and J usage is TRBJ2-1, with 10 bases lining up with TRBD2. The length of the CDR3 is 16 residues. Per germline, CDR1 SEHNR and CDR2 FQNEAQ (reference sequence). V lost 0 bases, J lost 8 bases, and 7 bases stayed unmatched. The CDR3, as DNA: TGTGCCAGCAGCTTAGCGCGCCTAGCGGGAGTCGATGAGCAGTTCTTC. This gives the protein CASSLARLAGVDEQFF.

V and J are TRBV10-3 and TRBJ1-1, with D possibly being TRBD1 (5 bases). The length of the CDR3 is 14 residues. The V end was cut by 3 bases, the J end by 4 bases, with 12 bases between. Germline V CDR1 and CDR2: ENHRY, SYGVKD. This CDR3 reads CAISDQGGITEAFF. The CDR3 nucleotides are TGTGCCATCAGTGATCAGGGAGGCATCACTGAAGCTTTCTTT.

The sample holds many counts of this clonotype. This may arise from a read error, as a much more abundant clone is one base away. The CDR3 spells CASIPGTGGNAEAFF. The CDR3 DNA follows: TGCGCCAGCATTCCCGGGACAGGGGGCAACGCTGAAGCTTTCTTT. This chain uses TRBV5-1 with TRBJ1-1; TRBD1 matches at 12 bases. CDR3 size: 15 residues. The J segment lost 6 bases and the V segment lost 6 bases, leaving 9 bases of the junction unmatched. Germline CDR1 SGHRS, CDR2 YFSETQ.

The table lists this clonotype with a few counts. The rearrangement links TRBV24-1 to TRBJ1-2, with 11 bases lining up with TRBD1. The CDR3 totals 15 residues. The germline gives CDR1 KGHDR, CDR2 SFDVKD. The V gene end was trimmed by 7 bases and the J gene end by 4 bases; junction bases not matched to a gene: 7. In DNA, the CDR3 is TGTGCCACCAGCGCACCAGGACAGGGGGCCTATGGCTACACCTTC. The encoded protein is CATSAPGQGAYGYTF.

The table lists this clonotype with many counts. The chain joins TRBV6-1 to TRBJ1-6; D is perhaps TRBD1 (5 bases). V shed 6 bases and J shed 10 bases, with 16 bases lying between them. Germline values: CDR1 MNHNS, CDR2 SASEGT. The length of the CDR3 is 14 residues. CDR3 loop: CASSRERGDSPLHF. The CDR3 bases are TGTGCCAGCAGCCGCGAGAGGGGAGACTCACCCCTCCACTTT.

This clonotype was seen ten or more times. The chain uses TRBV7-3 and TRBJ2-3; 10 nucleotides agree with TRBD1. The length of the CDR3 is 15 residues. Germline-derived CDR1 and CDR2 are SGHTA and FQGTGA. V shed 4 bases and J 3 bases; nucleotides not matched to a gene: 4. The CDR3 loop is CASSSTGGGTDTQYF. CDR3 DNA: TGTGCCAGCAGCTCGACAGGGGGCGGGACAGATACGCAGTATTTT. Full variable domain (remainder filled in from reference TRBV7-3 and TRBJ2-3): GAGVSQTPSNKVTEKGKYVELRCDPISGHTALYWYRQSLGQGPEFLIYFQGTGAADDSGLPNDRFFAVRPEGSVSTLKIQRTERGDSAVYLCASSSTGGGTDTQYFGPGTRLTVL.

This clonotype was seen ten or more times. J is TRBJ2-3 and V is TRBV7-9; 8 bases align to TRBD2. V gave up 7 bases and J gave up 7 bases; unmatched junction bases: 10. CDR3 length: 14 residues. CDR1 SEHNR and CDR2 FQNEAQ come from the germline V gene (reference sequence). As DNA, the CDR3 is TGTGCCAGCACTATTGGAGCGGGGGCAAATACGCAGTATTTT. It specifies CASTIGAGANTQYF.

This clonotype has ten or more counts. The genes are TRBV2 and TRBJ2-1, with 8 bases identical to TRBD2. The CDR3 runs to 15 residues. V trimming: 5 bases; J trimming: 6 bases; junction bases outside the gene matches: 9. CDR1 SNHLY and CDR2 FYNNEI come from the germline V gene. The CDR3 DNA sequence: TGTGCCAGCAGTCTCCATTCCGGGGGGGCCAATGAGCAGTTCTTC. Protein product: CASSLHSGGANEQFF. Based on the CDR3 plus reference TRBV2 and TRBJ2-1, the full variable domain is EPEVTQTPSHQVTQMGQEVILRCVPISNHLYFYWYRQILGQKVEFLVSFYNNEISEKSEIFDDQFSVERPDGSNFTLKIRSTKLEDSAMYFCASSLHSGGANEQFFGPGTRLTVL.

This clonotype was seen repeatedly, ten times or more. This sequence joins TRBV3-1 and TRBJ1-2; D is uncertain. From germline, CDR1 is LGHDT and CDR2 YNNKEL (reference sequence). The CDR3 contains 13 residues. Trimming left V 1 base short and J 7 bases short, with 10 bases between. The DNA of the CDR3 is TGTGCCAGCAGCCAAGTGGTGATGAGTGGCTACACCTTC. Its translation is CASSQVVMSGYTF. Full variable domain (missing parts from reference TRBV3-1 and TRBJ1-2): DTAVSQTPKYLVTQMGNDKSIKCEQNLGHDTMYWYKQDSKKFLKIMFSYNNKELIINETVPNRFSPKSPDKAHLNLHINSLELGDSAVYFCASSQVVMSGYTFGSGTRLTVV.

The chain joins TRBV12-3 or TRBV12-4 to TRBJ2-3; TRBD2 agrees at 13 bases. J lost 4 bases, V lost 5 bases, and 9 bases had no gene match. CDR3 length equals 17 residues. The CDR3 loop reads CASSPPRTSGGADTQYF. CDR3 sequence (DNA): TGTGCCAGCAGTCCCCCTCGGACTAGCGGGGGAGCAGATACGCAGTATTTT.

This clonotype was recorded at least ten times. This chain joins TRBV20-1 and TRBJ2-7, with D possibly being TRBD1 (7 bases). The V end lost 6 bases, the J end lost 7 bases, and 19 bases lay between the germline ends. The CDR3 has 13 amino acids. In germline, CDR1 is DFQATT, CDR2 SNEGSKA (reference sequence). The CDR3 bases are TGCAGTGCCAGGGGGGAAAAGGCTCAGGAGCAGTACTTC. Its translation is CSARGEKAQEQYF.